This T cell receptor beta chain was found in a study of cytomegalovirus exposure and HLA in healthy donors. About this clone: No antigen is known for it.

Researchers ran the PCR with 60 Vbeta and 13 Jbeta primers. Assay: immunoSEQ multiplex PCR; the TCRdb copy retains only in-frame clones and omits some. This table holds approximately 150,000 clones, about 73% found once. The CDR3 totals 13 residues. The study's findings and limits: Many donors shared some public TCRs, even though most TCR sequences were rare. A reported reduction in N-insertions relative to the 666-donor mean was seen in an Asian-associated ancestry cluster in a later analysis.

Sequenced: PBMCs. The clonotype originates from a woman aged 45-60 years in good health and CMV-seropositive. The chain links TRBV21-1 to TRBJ2-1; TRBD1 was called by the table and not checked on the DNA. TRBV21-1 has pseudogene status. The CDR3 DNA reads TGTGCCAGCAGCAAATCAGGGGGCAATGAGCAGTTCTTC. Translated, it gives CASSKSGGNEQFF.